The 24 T cell receptor beta chains in this list originate from one sample, sequenced in a study of lymphopenia after photon versus proton radiotherapy. Sequencing used immunoSEQ multiplex PCR; TCRdb keeps in-frame clones, though not all of them. Of around 24,000 clones listed, more than 70% are singletons. Here the sequenced sample was peripheral blood, taken from a patient treated with photon-based radiotherapy. These receptors came from a man aged 30-40 years with gastric cancer.

This clone was seen once. The V call is TRBV27, the J call TRBJ1-4; D remains ambiguous. Trimming stripped 5 bases from V and 7 bases from J, with 14 bases between. From germline, CDR1 is MNHEY and CDR2 SMNVEV (reference sequence). The length of the CDR3 is 14 residues. The CDR3 loop is CASSETLFGEKLFF. The CDR3 nucleotides read TGTGCCAGCAGTGAGACTCTGTTCGGTGAAAAACTGTTTTTT.

This clone was seen once. This chain connects TRBV29-1 to TRBJ2-3; D gene unclear. This CDR3 region has 14 residues. From germline, CDR1 is SQVTM and CDR2 ANQGSEA. Trimming removed 5 bases at V and 0 bases at J, with 12 bases between. In DNA, the CDR3 is TGCAGCGTTACGCTATTTTCCAGCACAGATACGCAGTATTTT. Translated: CSVTLFSSTDTQYF.

V gene TRBV6-6 combines with J gene TRBJ1-1, with D unclear. Trimming stripped 2 bases from V and 6 bases from J, with 4 bases between. The CDR3 consists of 11 residues. CDR1 is MNHNY and CDR2 is SVGAGI in the germline V gene (reference sequence). The CDR3 sequence: CASSYASEAFF. The CDR3 DNA sequence: TGTGCCAGCAGTTACGCTTCTGAAGCTTTCTTT.

This clone has just one count. The chain employs TRBV18 and TRBJ2-7, with 8 bases that match TRBD1. The CDR3 is 13 residues long. The V gene's germline CDR1 is KGHSH and CDR2 LQKENI. The V gene end was trimmed by 3 bases and the J gene end by 5 bases; junction bases not matched to a gene: 3. CDR3 bases: TGTGCCAGCTCACCTATGGACAGGGACGAGCAGTACTTC. This translates into CASSPMDRDEQYF.

This sequence joins TRBV10-1 and TRBJ2-7; 11 bases fit TRBD2. Germline CDR1 reads WNHNN; CDR2 reads SYGVQD (reference sequence). Germline trimming cut 3 bases from V and 1 base from J; bases unmatched to any gene: 5. There are 16 residues in the CDR3. The CDR3 here is CASSDPGTSGSYEQYF. The CDR3 DNA is TGCGCCAGCAGTGACCCCGGGACTAGCGGTTCCTACGAGCAGTACTTC.

CDR3 coding DNA: TGTGCTAGTGGTTTGGTACCAGGGCTCGGGGAGCTGTTTTTT. Protein sequence: CASGLVPGLGELFF. The chain has TRBV12-5 and TRBJ2-2, with D perhaps TRBD1 (5 bases). This CDR3 has 14 residues. Trimming cost V 0 bases and J 7 bases, with 9 bases left between them. The germline gives CDR1 LGHNT, CDR2 FRNRAP.

This chain uses TRBV5-1 with TRBJ2-2; D unclear. CDR3 length: 12 residues. V was trimmed by 1 base and J by 8 bases, leaving 6 bases between them. Germline values: CDR1 SGHRS, CDR2 YFSETQ. CDR3 bases: TGCGCCAGCAGCTTGAGTTGGGGGGAGCTGTTTTTT. It is translated as CASSLSWGELFF.

The genes are TRBV19 and TRBJ2-3; 12 nucleotides agree with TRBD2. The germline V gene has CDR1 LNHDA and CDR2 SQIVND (reference sequence). V lost 7 bases and J lost 2; bases outside the gene matches: 4. CDR3 length: 15 amino acids. The CDR3 DNA reads TGTGCCAGTACCCTAGCGGGGGGGGTCACAGATACGCAGTATTTT. Encoded protein: CASTLAGGVTDTQYF.

The V and J genes are TRBV19 and TRBJ2-2; no definite D call. Trimming stripped 5 bases from V and 7 bases from J, with 14 bases between. Germline V gene data show CDR1 as LNHDA and CDR2 as SQIVND (reference sequence). The CDR3 has 14 residues. The CDR3 DNA sequence: TGTGCCAGTAGTCCCCAGATAACGAACGGGGAGCTGTTTTTT. Protein sequence: CASSPQITNGELFF.

This chain links TRBV5-1 with TRBJ2-7; TRBD1 might be the D (6 bases). Germline V gene sequence: CDR1 SGHRS, CDR2 YFSETQ. V was pared by 4 bases and J by 2 bases, with 13 bases between. This CDR3 spans 14 amino acids. This CDR3 is CASSPTGNAYEQYF. The CDR3 DNA is TGCGCCAGCAGCCCCACAGGGAATGCCTACGAGCAGTACTTC.

The rearrangement uses TRBV5-6 and TRBJ2-1; 7 nucleotides agree with TRBD2. The CDR3 is 16 residues long. V was pared by 2 bases and J by 8 bases, with 13 bases of the junction left unmatched. Germline V CDR1 and CDR2: SGHDT, YYEEEE. This CDR3 reads CASSLSGRTSAHEQFF. The CDR3 coding sequence is TGTGCCAGCAGCTTATCTGGCCGAACTAGCGCCCATGAGCAGTTCTTC.

V is TRBV4-1 and J is TRBJ1-5; D remains ambiguous. V gave up 2 bases and J gave up 7 bases, with 15 bases separating them. CDR3 length: 15 residues. Germline-derived CDR1 and CDR2 are MGHRA and YSYEKL. In DNA, the CDR3 is TGCGCCAGCAGCCAAATTCAAGGGTATGACCAGCCCCAGCATTTT. It yields the protein CASSQIQGYDQPQHF.

This chain uses TRBV11-3 with TRBJ2-3, with 10 nucleotides matching TRBD1. The CDR3 runs to 15 residues. Germline V CDR1 and CDR2: SGHNT, YENEEA. V shed 3 bases, J shed 5 bases, and the junction held 5 bases outside the gene matches. The chain's CDR3 is CASSFRQGAGDTQYF. The CDR3 nucleotides read TGTGCCAGCAGCTTTCGACAGGGGGCTGGAGATACGCAGTATTTT.

This chain links TRBV4-1 with TRBJ1-3, with 8 bases aligning to TRBD1. CDR1 is MGHRA and CDR2 is YSYEKL in the germline V gene. The CDR3 runs 18 residues. With V trimmed by 3 bases and J by 1 base, 11 bases remained unmatched. The CDR3 coding sequence is TGCGCCAGCAGCCACCGGGACAGGCCGGTGGGGTCTGGAAACACCATATATTTT. It translates to CASSHRDRPVGSGNTIYF.

The rearrangement joins TRBV15 to TRBJ2-2, with no clear D. V was trimmed by 0 bases and J by 3 bases, leaving 11 bases between them. The CDR3 length is 16 residues. The V gene's germline CDR1 is LNHNV and CDR2 YYDKDF (reference sequence). This CDR3 reads CATSRDSGQYTGELFF. CDR3 bases: TGTGCCACCAGCAGAGATAGTGGCCAGTACACCGGGGAGCTGTTTTTT.

Of note for this clone: Distinct nucleotide sequences in the sample also encode this CDR3. This chain connects TRBV9 to TRBJ2-7; a possible D gene is TRBD1 (7 bases). V lost 2 bases to trimming and J lost 7 bases, with 22 bases between them. The CDR3 is made up of 16 amino acids. Per germline, CDR1 SGDLS and CDR2 YYNGEE. CDR3 bases: TGTGCCAGCAGCGTGGGCGGGACAGCCCACCGTCGGGAGCAGTACTTC. It yields the protein CASSVGGTAHRREQYF.

The chain recombines TRBV12-5 with TRBJ1-1; D is ambiguous. CDR1 is LGHNT and CDR2 is FRNRAP in the germline V gene. V dropped 3 bases and J dropped 5 bases, with 25 bases sitting between them. The CDR3 loop spans 18 amino acids. The CDR3 coding sequence is TGTGCTAGTGGTTTTGGTTCGCTCCGAAGGGATCGGCGAACTGAAGCTTTCTTT. Translated: CASGFGSLRRDRRTEAFF.

The rearrangement joins TRBV11-2 to TRBJ1-2; TRBD1 might be the D (5 bases). This CDR3 has 15 residues. Germline V gives CDR1 SGHAT, CDR2 FQNNGV. Trimming took 1 base from V and 0 from J, leaving 9 bases between them. CDR3 residues: CASSLADRANYGYTF. The CDR3, as DNA: TGTGCCAGCAGCTTAGCTGACAGAGCTAACTATGGCTACACCTTC.

This chain uses TRBV10-2 with TRBJ2-2; D assignment may be TRBD1 or TRBD2 (5 bases each). The V end lost 9 bases, the J end lost 7 bases, and 15 bases lay between the germline ends. The germline CDR1 and CDR2 sequences are WSHSY and SAAADI. This CDR3 has 13 amino acids. The CDR3 DNA follows: TGCGCCAGTGCCGGGACGTCTAGCGGGGAGCTGTTTTTT. Translating gives CASAGTSSGELFF.

In DNA, the CDR3 is TGTGCCAGCAGCTACGGACAAAACACAGATACGCAGTATTTT. This encodes CASSYGQNTDTQYF. The V gene is TRBV5-8, the J gene TRBJ2-3, with D perhaps matching TRBD1 (5 bases). Trimming took off 3 bases at V and 2 bases at J, with 10 bases between the two ends. Germline loops: CDR1 SGHTS, CDR2 YDEGEE. The CDR3 is made up of 14 amino acids.

V and J are TRBV19 and TRBJ2-7; 10 nucleotides match TRBD2. This CDR3 spans 15 amino acids. Trimming at V came to 3 bases and at J to 5 bases, leaving 7 bases not matched to a gene. Germline lookup yields CDR1 LNHDA and CDR2 SQIVND (reference sequence). CDR3 region: CASSILSGRADEQYF. The CDR3 DNA reads as TGTGCCAGTAGTATCCTCAGCGGGAGGGCCGACGAGCAGTACTTC.

This CDR3 is CSVELGSPYEQYF. Written as DNA, the CDR3 is TGCAGCGTTGAGTTGGGCAGCCCCTACGAGCAGTACTTC. The V gene is TRBV29-1, the J gene TRBJ2-7; D is undetermined. The CDR3 sequence is 13 residues long. Germline-derived CDR1 and CDR2 are SQVTM and ANQGSEA. V lost 3 bases, J lost 2 bases, and 11 bases lay in between.

The genes are TRBV28 and TRBJ2-1, with D tentatively TRBD1 or TRBD2 (6 bases each). The CDR3 consists of 12 residues. From germline, CDR1 is MDHEN and CDR2 SYDVKM. V lost 6 bases to trimming and J lost 7 bases, with 10 bases between them. The CDR3 nucleotides read TGTGCCAGCAGGGTAGGGGGGAATGAGCAGTTCTTC. Translation gives CASRVGGNEQFF.

This clone was found once. The chain links TRBV6-6 to TRBJ2-7; the D gene could be TRBD1 or TRBD2 (5 bases each). V gave up 2 bases and J gave up 10 bases, with 12 bases separating them. Germline CDR1 is MNHNY and CDR2 is SVGAGI (reference sequence). The CDR3 consists of 12 residues. The CDR3, as DNA: TGTGCCAGCAGTTACGGGGCAGGGAGTCAGTACTTC. Translating it yields CASSYGAGSQYF.